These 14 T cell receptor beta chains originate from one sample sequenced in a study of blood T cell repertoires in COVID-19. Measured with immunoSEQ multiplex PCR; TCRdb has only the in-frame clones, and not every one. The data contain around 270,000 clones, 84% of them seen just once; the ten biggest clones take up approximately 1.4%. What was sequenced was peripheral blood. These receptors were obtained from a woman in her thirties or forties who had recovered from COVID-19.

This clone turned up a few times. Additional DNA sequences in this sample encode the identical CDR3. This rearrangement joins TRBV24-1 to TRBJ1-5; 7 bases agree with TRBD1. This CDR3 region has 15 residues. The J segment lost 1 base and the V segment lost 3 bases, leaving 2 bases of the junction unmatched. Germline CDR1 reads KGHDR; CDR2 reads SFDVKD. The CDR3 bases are TGTGCCACCAGTGATGCCAGGGGGAGCAATCAGCCCCAGCATTTT. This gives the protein CATSDARGSNQPQHF.

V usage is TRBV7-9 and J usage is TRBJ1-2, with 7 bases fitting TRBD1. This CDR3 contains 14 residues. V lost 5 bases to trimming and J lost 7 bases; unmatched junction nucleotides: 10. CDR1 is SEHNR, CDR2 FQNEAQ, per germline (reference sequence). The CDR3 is CASSTGAQWVGYTF. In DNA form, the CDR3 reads TGTGCCAGCAGCACAGGGGCCCAGTGGGTTGGCTACACCTTC.

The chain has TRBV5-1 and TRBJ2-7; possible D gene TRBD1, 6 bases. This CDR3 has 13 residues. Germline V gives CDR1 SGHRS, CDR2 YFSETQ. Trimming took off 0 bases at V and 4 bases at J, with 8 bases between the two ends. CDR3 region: CASSLAGQYEQYF. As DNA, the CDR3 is TGCGCCAGCAGCTTGGCGGGACAATACGAGCAGTACTTC.

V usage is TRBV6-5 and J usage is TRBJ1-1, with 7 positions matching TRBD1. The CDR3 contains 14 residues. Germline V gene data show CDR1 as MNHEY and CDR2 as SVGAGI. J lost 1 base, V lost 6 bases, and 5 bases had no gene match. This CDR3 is CASSSTGANTEAFF. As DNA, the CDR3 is TGTGCCAGCAGCTCTACAGGGGCGAACACTGAAGCTTTCTTT.

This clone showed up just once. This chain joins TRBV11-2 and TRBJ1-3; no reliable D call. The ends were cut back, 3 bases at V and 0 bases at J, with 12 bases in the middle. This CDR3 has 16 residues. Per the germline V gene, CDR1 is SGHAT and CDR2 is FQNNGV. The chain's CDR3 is CASSFSVSLSGNTIYF. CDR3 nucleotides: TGTGCCAGCAGCTTTAGTGTGAGCCTCTCTGGAAACACCATATATTTT.

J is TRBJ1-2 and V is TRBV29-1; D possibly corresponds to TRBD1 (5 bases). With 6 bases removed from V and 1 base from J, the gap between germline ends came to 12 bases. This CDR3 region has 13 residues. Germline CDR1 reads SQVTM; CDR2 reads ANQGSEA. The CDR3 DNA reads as TGCAGCGTGGACATGGGGCTTAACTATGGCTACACCTTC. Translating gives CSVDMGLNYGYTF.

CDR3 coding DNA: TGTGCCAGCAGCCGGACCGGGGGACAGGTGGACAATGAGCAGTTCTTC. It yields the protein CASSRTGGQVDNEQFF. The V and J genes are TRBV9 and TRBJ2-1; 8 positions match TRBD1. Looked up from germline, CDR1 is SGDLS and CDR2 is YYNGEE. V lost 4 bases, J lost 5 bases, and 11 bases stayed unmatched. This CDR3 is 16 amino acids long.

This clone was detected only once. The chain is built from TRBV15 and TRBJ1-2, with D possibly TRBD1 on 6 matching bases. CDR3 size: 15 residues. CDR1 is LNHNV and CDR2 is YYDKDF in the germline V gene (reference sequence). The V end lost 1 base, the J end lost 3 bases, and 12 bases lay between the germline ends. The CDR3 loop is CATSRVDRAYYGYTF. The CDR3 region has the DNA TGTGCCACCAGCAGAGTGGACAGAGCTTACTATGGCTACACCTTC.

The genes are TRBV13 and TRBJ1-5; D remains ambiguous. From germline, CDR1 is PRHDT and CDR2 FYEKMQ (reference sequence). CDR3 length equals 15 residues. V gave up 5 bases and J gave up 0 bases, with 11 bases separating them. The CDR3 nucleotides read TGTGCCAGCAGCCCAGGCAGGTATAGCAATCAGCCCCAGCATTTT. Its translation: CASSPGRYSNQPQHF.

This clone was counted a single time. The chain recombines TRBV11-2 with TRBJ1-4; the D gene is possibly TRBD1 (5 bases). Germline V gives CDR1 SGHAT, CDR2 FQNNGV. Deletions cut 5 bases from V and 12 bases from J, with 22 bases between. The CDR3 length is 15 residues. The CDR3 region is CASSLGDFTSLELFF. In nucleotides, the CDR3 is TGTGCCAGCAGCCTGGGGGACTTTACATCGCTGGAACTGTTTTTT.

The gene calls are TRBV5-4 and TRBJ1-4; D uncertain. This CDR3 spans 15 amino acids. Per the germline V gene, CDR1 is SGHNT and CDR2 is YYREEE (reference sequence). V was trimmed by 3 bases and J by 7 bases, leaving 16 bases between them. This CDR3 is CASSSSLGSSEKLFF. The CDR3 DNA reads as TGTGCCAGCAGCTCAAGCCTCGGGAGTAGTGAAAAACTGTTTTTT.

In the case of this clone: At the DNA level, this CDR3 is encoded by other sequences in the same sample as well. The CDR3 loop is CASSSQGGNQPQHF. The CDR3 region has the DNA TGTGCCAGCAGCTCACAGGGGGGAAATCAGCCCCAGCATTTT. This chain uses TRBV7-9 with TRBJ1-5; 8 bases map to TRBD1. The V gene end was trimmed by 4 bases and the J gene end by 4 bases; junction bases not matched to a gene: 3. CDR1 and CDR2 (germline): SEHNR, FQNEAQ (reference sequence). The length of the CDR3 is 14 residues.

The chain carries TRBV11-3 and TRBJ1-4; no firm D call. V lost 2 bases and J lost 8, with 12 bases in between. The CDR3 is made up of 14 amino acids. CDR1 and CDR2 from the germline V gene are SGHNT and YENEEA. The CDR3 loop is CASSLRPGREKLFF. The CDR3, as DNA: TGTGCCAGCAGCTTAAGGCCAGGCCGGGAAAAACTGTTTTTT.

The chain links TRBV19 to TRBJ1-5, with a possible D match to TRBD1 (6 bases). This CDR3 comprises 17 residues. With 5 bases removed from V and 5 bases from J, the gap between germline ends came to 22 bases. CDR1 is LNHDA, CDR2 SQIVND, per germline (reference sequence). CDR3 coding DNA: TGTGCCAGTAGTGCATCCCCCGAGGACAGCCTATATCAGCCCCAGCATTTT. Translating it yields CASSASPEDSLYQPQHF.